These 5 T cell receptor beta chains were sequenced from one sample in a study of patients and donors after allogeneic stem cell transplantation. TCRdb independently ran MiXCR on the RT-PCR reads; one entry per CDR3 protein. This sample has approximately 200,000 distinct CDR3 sequences; more than 35% occur once, and the top ten carry 11%. The sample consisted of blood, either unsorted or a sorted T cell fraction (not recorded which). All receptors come from a human donor who was either an allogeneic HSCT recipient or a stem cell or donor lymphocyte infusion donor (not recorded which). It is not recorded whose cells these are; they may come from a transplant donor.

This chain connects TRBV28 to TRBJ2-1; D not certain. Trimming left V 8 bases short and J 8 bases short, with 10 bases between. CDR1 MDHEN and CDR2 SYDVKM come from the germline V gene. There are 11 residues in the CDR3. CDR3 region: CASRGSYEQFF. CDR3 bases: TGTGCCAGCCGAGGTAGCTATGAGCAGTTCTTC.

This clonotype has just a few counts. The chain carries TRBV29-1 and TRBJ2-1; maybe TRBD2 (6 bases). From germline, CDR1 is SQVTM and CDR2 ANQGSEA. Between the trimmed V and J ends, which lost 1 base and 4 bases, there was a span of 20 bases. The CDR3 contains 17 residues. The CDR3 loop reads CSVEGDLRTGTYNEQFF. The CDR3 DNA reads TGCAGCGTTGAAGGCGATCTCCGAACCGGGACTTACAATGAGCAGTTCTTC.

The rearrangement links TRBV28 to TRBJ2-6; D is unresolved. The germline V gene encodes CDR1 MDHEN and CDR2 SYDVKM. The CDR3 runs to 18 residues. Trimming left V 6 bases short and J 3 bases short, with 21 bases between. This chain's CDR3 is CASSVKDALFGGANVLTF. The CDR3 region has the DNA TGTGCCAGCAGCGTAAAAGATGCCCTATTCGGTGGGGCCAACGTCCTGACTTTC.

This clonotype showed up just a few times. The junction departs from germline at one end; a sequencing error may be responsible. The CDR3 nucleotides read TGTGCCAGCTCACCAAACAGCCGGACCAGGGGGATCTTT. This gives the protein CASSPNSRTRGIF. This chain connects TRBV18 to TRBJ1-1; TRBD1 agrees at 7 bases. Looked up from germline, CDR1 is KGHSH and CDR2 is LQKENI. The CDR3 length is 13 residues.

The rearrangement joins TRBV7-8 to TRBJ1-2; no clear D gene. V was pared by 1 base and J by 4 bases, with 10 bases between. In germline, CDR1 is SGHVS, CDR2 FQNEAQ. CDR3 length: 14 amino acids. CDR3 bases: TGTGCCAGCAGCTTAGACCTGGATTTCTATGGCTACACCTTC. Translation: CASSLDLDFYGYTF.